The entry below gives a single T cell receptor beta chain sequence along with its context. Its antigen is currently unknown. The treatment is: oral pan-JAK inhibitor, 5-10 mg twice daily. Alopecia areata patients provided lesional scalp punch biopsies and peripheral blood. In each case, RNA was isolated and then reverse transcribed into cDNA as the sequencing template. This table comes from immunoSEQ multiplex PCR, and its TCRdb copy is limited to in-frame clones, with some not included. The table lists 110,000 to 150,000 clones, 45% to 60% of them singletons, with roughly 15% in the top ten. The data were obtained in a study of CD8+ T cells in alopecia areata. Across the study: Treatment of the treated patients consisted of oral tofacitinib, 5 to 10 mg twice daily. The drug, tofacitinib, lasted 6 to 18 months, followed by 6 months off drug. General observations from the study: Scalp sequencing captures resident alphabeta T cells of normal skin too.

Trimming shortened V by 3 bases and J by 2 bases, and 19 bases separated the two germline ends. The germline V gene has CDR1 MNHNS and CDR2 SASEGT. There are 17 residues in the CDR3. This specimen consisted of CD8+ T cells sorted from blood, obtained at week 4, from a patient treated with tofacitinib. This receptor was taken from a human donor with alopecia areata. The genes are TRBV6-1 and TRBJ2-5, with a weak D call TRBD2 (6 bases). The CDR3 region is CASSEVAHGGYQETQYF. In DNA form, the CDR3 reads TGTGCCAGCAGTGAGGTAGCCCACGGGGGATATCAAGAGACCCAGTACTTC.